One and the same sample provided the 20 T cell receptor beta chains below, sequenced in a study of cytomegalovirus exposure and HLA in healthy donors. Primers for the PCR totalled 60 Vbeta and 13 Jbeta. The repertoire was sequenced with immunoSEQ multiplex PCR; TCRdb's copy has only in-frame clones and lacks some. The table lists 110,000 to 150,000 clones, around 10% of them singletons, with less than 2% in the top ten. The specimen was PBMCs. These receptors were collected from a male donor in good health and CMV-seronegative.

In its sample, this clone was seen once. The chain has TRBV28 and TRBJ1-3, with D unresolved. The CDR3 runs to 15 residues. V was shortened by 8 bases and J by 0 bases, with 14 bases between the two germline ends. Germline V gene sequence: CDR1 MDHEN, CDR2 SYDVKM. The CDR3 region has the DNA TGTGCCAGCTTTGCCTTTAAGAGCTCTGGAAACACCATATATTTT. Encoded protein: CASFAFKSSGNTIYF.

This clone has more than one count but fewer than ten. The chain joins TRBV7-2 to TRBJ2-7, with D possibly matching TRBD2 (5 bases). CDR1 SGHTA and CDR2 FQGNSA come from the germline V gene. This CDR3 has 13 residues. The germline V and J ends were trimmed by 3 bases and 3 bases, with 9 bases remaining between them. The CDR3 coding sequence is TGTGCCAGCAGCTTCGAGCGGATCTACGAGCAGTACTTC. It translates to CASSFERIYEQYF.

This clone occurred a few times. The chain combines TRBV28 with TRBJ1-3; no clear D. The CDR3 is made up of 15 amino acids. The germline V and J ends were trimmed by 5 bases and 0 bases, with 11 bases remaining between them. Germline V gives CDR1 MDHEN, CDR2 SYDVKM. CDR3 loop: CASSPLGASGNTIYF. The CDR3 region has the DNA TGTGCCAGCAGTCCCCTAGGCGCCTCTGGAAACACCATATATTTT.

V usage is TRBV5-4 and J usage is TRBJ1-1, with 7 bases aligning to TRBD1. CDR1 SGHNT and CDR2 YYREEE come from the germline V gene (reference sequence). V trimming: 4 bases; J trimming: 3 bases; junction bases outside the gene matches: 6. The CDR3 runs 14 residues. The CDR3 spells CASSQQGKDTEAFF. The CDR3 DNA is TGTGCCAGCAGCCAACAGGGGAAGGACACTGAAGCTTTCTTT. Filled out from reference TRBV5-4 and TRBJ1-1, the complete variable domain reads ETGVTQSPTHLIKTRGQQVTLRCSSQSGHNTVSWYQQALGQGPQFIFQYYREEENGRGNFPPRFSGLQFPNYSSELNVNALELDDSALYLCASSQQGKDTEAFFGQGTRLTVV.

The CDR3 region has the DNA TGTGCCAGCAGCCTGCAGGGAAGCTATGGCTACACCTTC. Amino acid sequence: CASSLQGSYGYTF. This chain connects TRBV7-9 to TRBJ1-2; weak D call: TRBD1 (5 bases). Trimming pared 5 bases from V and 4 bases from J, leaving 11 bases between. CDR3 length: 13 residues. From germline, CDR1 is SEHNR and CDR2 FQNEAQ (reference sequence).

This clone was recorded a few times. The chain uses TRBV5-6 and TRBJ1-4, with 7 positions matching TRBD1. CDR1 is SGHDT, CDR2 YYEEEE, per germline. Germline trimming cut 0 bases from V and 7 bases from J; bases unmatched to any gene: 6. CDR3 length: 15 amino acids. CDR3 nucleotides: TGTGCCAGCAGCTTGGCGACAGGGCTTGGTGAAAAACTGTTTTTT. Encoded protein: CASSLATGLGEKLFF.

This clone was detected only a few times. V gene TRBV11-2 combines with J gene TRBJ2-7, with D possibly being TRBD1 (6 bases). Trimming pared 5 bases from V and 2 bases from J, leaving 13 bases between. The CDR3 is 14 residues long. Germline CDR1 is SGHAT and CDR2 is FQNNGV. CDR3 protein: CASSIQGWTYEQYF. The CDR3 nucleotides are TGTGCCAGCAGCATACAGGGCTGGACCTACGAGCAGTACTTC.

The rearrangement joins TRBV4-2 to TRBJ1-3; no reliable D call. This CDR3 contains 14 residues. With 6 bases removed from V and 0 bases from J, the gap between germline ends came to 9 bases. The germline V gene encodes CDR1 LGHNA and CDR2 YNFKEQ. The CDR3 is CASRLQSSGNTIYF. The DNA for the CDR3 is TGTGCCAGCAGGCTACAGAGCTCTGGAAACACCATATATTTT.

The chain combines TRBV6-4 with TRBJ2-5; D may be TRBD1 (6 bases). Per germline, CDR1 MRHNA and CDR2 SNTAGT. The CDR3 loop spans 15 amino acids. V gave up 3 bases and J gave up 5 bases, with 16 bases separating them. The CDR3 DNA reads TGTGCCAGCAGTGATGGCCTTTGGGGGCGGGAGACCCAGTACTTC. This encodes CASSDGLWGRETQYF.

The chain links TRBV7-2 to TRBJ1-4; 7 bases are a match to TRBD1. CDR1 and CDR2 (germline): SGHTA, FQGNSA. The junction had 12 bases not matched to a gene; V was cut back by 6 bases and J by 8 bases. The CDR3 is made up of 15 amino acids. DNA of the CDR3: TGTGCCAGCAGTCGTCTCCGGGACAGAGGAGAAAAACTGTTTTTT. As protein: CASSRLRDRGEKLFF.

This clone has a handful of counts. The chain is built from TRBV10-3 and TRBJ2-2; D might be TRBD2 (6 bases). V was pared by 0 bases and J by 0 bases, with 14 bases between. Germline CDR1 reads ENHRY; CDR2 reads SYGVKD. The CDR3 contains 18 residues. Here the CDR3 reads CAISESLVAAANTGELFF. CDR3 in DNA: TGTGCCATCAGTGAGTCCCTAGTAGCGGCAGCGAACACCGGGGAGCTGTTTTTT.

Notes on this clone: Other DNA sequences in the same sample also yield this CDR3. The rearrangement links TRBV11-2 to TRBJ2-3; D possibly corresponds to TRBD1 (6 bases). Trimming removed 5 bases from V and 4 bases from J, with 10 bases in between. This CDR3 comprises 13 residues. Germline V gene data show CDR1 as SGHAT and CDR2 as FQNNGV. The CDR3 protein is CASSLRQADTQYF. In DNA, the CDR3 is TGTGCCAGCAGCCTGCGACAGGCAGATACGCAGTATTTT.

This chain uses TRBV5-1 with TRBJ2-1; tentative D call: TRBD2 (5 bases). Trimming took 1 base from V and 6 from J, leaving 11 bases between them. The germline V gene has CDR1 SGHRS and CDR2 YFSETQ. The CDR3 length is 14 residues. The CDR3, as DNA: TGCGCCAGCAGCTTGAACGTGGGGAGCAATGAGCAGTTCTTC. It yields the protein CASSLNVGSNEQFF. Full variable domain (remainder filled in from reference TRBV5-1 and TRBJ2-1): KAGVTQTPRYLIKTRGQQVTLSCSPISGHRSVSWYQQTPGQGLQFLFEYFSETQRNKGNFPGRFSGRQFSNSRSEMNVSTLELGDSALYLCASSLNVGSNEQFFGPGTRLTVL.

CDR3 DNA: TGTGCCAGTCTCCGGGACTTAAGAAGGACCTACAATGAGCAGTTCTTC. This encodes CASLRDLRRTYNEQFF. V and J are TRBV2 and TRBJ2-1, with D perhaps TRBD2 (6 bases). Germline V CDR1 and CDR2: SNHLY, FYNNEI. V was clipped by 9 bases and J by 2 bases, with 20 bases between them. The CDR3 covers 16 residues.

The chain recombines TRBV11-2 with TRBJ1-5, with a weak D call TRBD1 (6 bases). The V and J ends lost 5 bases and 8 bases respectively, with 13 bases between them. Germline V gives CDR1 SGHAT, CDR2 FQNNGV. The CDR3 has 13 residues. CDR3 residues: CASSPTGNEPQHF. The CDR3 region has the DNA TGTGCCAGCAGCCCTACAGGGAACGAGCCCCAGCATTTT.

This chain connects TRBV4-3 to TRBJ1-6; TRBD1 matches at 9 bases. Trimming cost V 5 bases and J 9 bases; bases outside gene matches: 14. From germline, CDR1 is LGHNA and CDR2 YSLEER. CDR3 size: 17 residues. The CDR3: CASSTRGGTGWGSPLHF. Written as DNA, the CDR3 is TGCGCCAGCAGCACCCGAGGGGGGACAGGGTGGGGTTCACCCCTCCACTTT.

This clone was seen a few times. The CDR3 here is CASRRNTGELFF. CDR3 coding DNA: TGTGCCAGCAGGCGAAACACCGGGGAGCTGTTTTTT. This rearrangement joins TRBV27 to TRBJ2-2; D remains ambiguous. Trimming took off 6 bases at V and 2 bases at J, with 4 bases between the two ends. The CDR3 runs to 12 residues. CDR1 and CDR2 (germline): MNHEY, SMNVEV (reference sequence).

The chain links TRBV7-9 to TRBJ1-4; 10 positions agree with TRBD1. The germline V gene encodes CDR1 SEHNR and CDR2 FQNEAQ (reference sequence). V was clipped by 2 bases and J by 5 bases; unmatched bases: 2. This CDR3 is 15 amino acids long. The CDR3 coding sequence is TGTGCCAGCAGCTTACCGGGACAGGGGAATGAAAAACTGTTTTTT. The encoded protein is CASSLPGQGNEKLFF. The whole variable domain, filled in from reference TRBV7-9 and TRBJ1-4, reads DTGVSQNPRHKITKRGQNVTFRCDPISEHNRLYWYRQTLGQGPEFLTYFQNEAQLEKSRLLSDRFSAERPKGSFSTLEIQRTEQGDSAMYLCASSLPGQGNEKLFFGSGTQLSVL.

This clone has more than one count but fewer than ten. The CDR3 here is CASSFGAGGDRYTF. The CDR3 DNA sequence: TGCGCCAGCAGCTTCGGCGCAGGGGGCGATCGCTACACCTTC. The rearrangement joins TRBV5-1 to TRBJ1-2; 8 bases are a match to TRBD1. V was clipped by 2 bases and J by 9 bases; unmatched bases: 9. CDR1 is SGHRS, CDR2 YFSETQ, per germline. The CDR3 loop spans 14 amino acids. The full variable domain, in which reference TRBV5-1 and TRBJ1-2 provide the parts outside the CDR3, is KAGVTQTPRYLIKTRGQQVTLSCSPISGHRSVSWYQQTPGQGLQFLFEYFSETQRNKGNFPGRFSGRQFSNSRSEMNVSTLELGDSALYLCASSFGAGGDRYTFGSGTRLTVV.

The chain combines TRBV7-4 with TRBJ2-7; possible D gene TRBD2, 6 bases. The V gene's germline CDR1 is SGHVT and CDR2 SQSDAQ. The CDR3 is made up of 19 amino acids. Trimming shortened V by 0 bases and J by 2 bases, and 23 bases separated the two germline ends. CDR3 bases: TGTGCCAGCAGCTTAGCGATCATCGGCGGCGGGGATAAACCCTACGAGCAGTACTTC. This encodes CASSLAIIGGGDKPYEQYF.